Given below is one T cell receptor (beta chain) in context. The antigen it binds to is not known. Base quality data are lacking; no much larger clone is found one base away. This entry is derived from a study of T cells after somatic rescue of genetic block (dated by TCRdb to the early 2020s). With respect to the entire study: What the study looked at was long-term robustness, specifically in a T-cell system that came about through somatic rescue of a genetic block in T-cell development.

The V and J ends are trimmed by 3 bases and 0 bases, leaving 12 bases between them. There are 17 amino acids in the CDR3, from cysteine to phenylalanine inclusive. Of all the DNA, just the CDR3 is kept, 51 bases in frame from base 1. Via the germline V gene, CDR1 is MDHEN and CDR2 SYDVKM. The method was the immunoSEQ multiplex PCR assay. TCRdb obtained this table from immuneACCESS and retained in-frame rearrangements with V and J assigned. These tables miss some clones; where compared with another copy, unresolved V genes account for less than half of the shortfall, and the remainder is unexplained. The sample yields approximately 10,000 clones; 74% were counted once. The ten largest clones add up to roughly 22% of the sample.

The source material was peripheral blood mononuclear cells (PBMCs). The chain links TRBV28 with TRBJ1-6, and TRBD1 may be the D gene, going by 6 matching bases. The receptor comes from a boy between 5 and 17 years old. The CDR3 region has the sequence CASSFRTASSYNSPLHF. The sequence in DNA is TGTGCCAGCAGTTTCCGGACAGCCAGCTCCTATAATTCACCCCTCCACTTT.